Listed below are T cell receptor beta chains from one sample, sequenced in a study of T cells in Graves' hyperthyroidism and ophthalmopathy. TCRdb passed the multiplex PCR reads through MiXCR, listing each CDR3 protein once. The table records roughly 700,000 distinct CDR3 sequences, 30% to 40% of them present only once. The sample comprised blood. The source of these receptors is a middle-aged woman with Graves' hyperthyroidism. CDR3s include the opening cysteine and the closing phenylalanine or tryptophan. D genes are given only for firm matches. Clone size, where shown, is once, few, many, or a class for clones that have expanded.

TRBJ2-7 many NA TRBV11-2 CASSLGSVLEQYF TGTGCCAGCAGCTTAGGTTCTGTTCTCGAGCAGTACTTC
TRBJ2-7 many NA TRBV29-1 CSVEQGAAYEQYF TGCAGCGTTGAGCAAGGGGCTGCCTACGAGCAGTACTTC
TRBJ1-5 few TRBD1 TRBV12-3/TRBV12-4 CASSLTNRGGNQPQHF TGTGCCAGCAGTTTGACCAACAGGGGTGGCAATCAGCCCCAGCATTTT
TRBJ1-2 many NA TRBV10-2 CASSEMVGYGYTF TGCGCCAGCAGTGAGATGGTGGGCTATGGCTACACCTTC
TRBJ2-2 NA NA TRBV5-4 CASSLDAANTGELFF TGTGCCAGCAGCTTGGATGCCGCTAACACCGGGGAGCTGTTTTTT
TRBJ1-3 many NA TRBV10-3 CAISSMAGAGNTIYF TGTGCCATCAGTTCAATGGCAGGGGCCGGAAACACCATATATTTT
TRBJ2-7 many TRBD1 TRBV10-2 CASSGDRGAHEQYF TGCGCCAGCAGTGGGGACAGGGGAGCCCACGAGCAGTACTTC
TRBJ1-2 NA TRBD1 TRBV20-1 CSAQRTGTGGYGYTF TGCAGTGCTCAGAGAACCGGGACAGGGGGATATGGCTACACCTTC
TRBJ1-5 many NA TRBV15 CATSTGGGNQPQHF TGTGCCACCAGTACTGGGGGCGGCAATCAGCCCCAGCATTTT
TRBJ1-2 NA NA TRBV19 CASRPGPTGYTF TGTGCCAGTAGACCAGGACCGACCGGCTACACCTTC
TRBJ2-6 many NA TRBV29-1 CSVLASGTGANVLTF TGCAGCGTCCTGGCTTCAGGGACCGGGGCCAACGTCCTGACTTTC
TRBJ2-5 few NA TRBV20-1 CSFRGAPETQYF TGCAGTTTCCGAGGGGCCCCAGAGACCCAGTACTTC
TRBJ2-7 many NA TRBV10-3 CAISWDAYEQYF TGTGCCATCAGTTGGGACGCCTACGAGCAGTACTTC
TRBJ2-7 many TRBD1 TRBV7-2 CASSLVVTGSYEQYF TGTGCCAGCAGCTTAGTGGTGACAGGGAGCTACGAGCAGTACTTC
TRBJ1-2 NA NA TRBV10-3 CASSPLGGALYGYTF TGTGCCAGCAGTCCCCTCGGGGGGGCACTCTATGGCTACACCTTC
TRBJ1-1 few TRBD1 TRBV12-3/TRBV12-4 CASSSPGGGNPEAFF TGTGCCAGCAGTTCCCCAGGGGGGGGAAACCCTGAAGCTTTCTTT
TRBJ2-2 NA NA TRBV5-1 CASSRRGRTNTGELFF TGCGCCAGCAGCCGGAGGGGGCGGACGAACACCGGGGAGCTGTTTTTT
TRBJ2-7 many TRBD1 TRBV7-9 CASSSTGGDLDEQYF TGTGCCAGCAGCTCCACAGGGGGCGACCTGGACGAGCAGTACTTC
TRBJ2-3 NA NA TRBV4-3 CASSPFVTDTQYF TGCGCCAGCAGCCCGTTTGTCACAGATACGCAGTATTTT
TRBJ1-1 NA NA TRBV20-1 CSAGGDVWETEAFF TGCAGTGCCGGGGGTGATGTGTGGGAGACTGAAGCTTTCTTT
TRBJ1-1 NA NA TRBV7-9 CASSPISGPAAFF TGTGCCAGCAGCCCAATATCGGGCCCCGCAGCTTTCTTT
TRBJ2-1 once TRBD2 TRBV2 CATVPAGGDSDEQFF TGTGCCACAGTCCCGGCGGGAGGGGATTCGGATGAGCAGTTCTTC
TRBJ2-7 few TRBD2 TRBV20-1 CSARARWSGRFLLPYEQYF TGCAGTGCTAGAGCGAGGTGGAGCGGGAGGTTCCTACTCCCCTACGAGCAGTACTTC
TRBJ2-7 many NA TRBV2 CASRTGTSGLFGMEQYF TGTGCCAGCAGGACCGGGACATCGGGACTGTTTGGTATGGAGCAGTACTTC
TRBJ2-5 NA TRBD2 TRBV5-1 CASSSGTSGRAETQYF TGCGCCAGCAGCTCCGGGACTAGCGGGAGGGCAGAGACCCAGTACTTC
TRBJ1-2 few TRBD1 TRBV19 CASTYLVGQGAYGYTF TGTGCCAGTACCTACCTCGTAGGACAGGGGGCCTATGGCTACACCTTC